These 16 T cell receptor beta chains came from one sample sequenced in a study of molecular identifiers for immune sequencing clone quantification. TCRdb redid the calling of the PCR reads with MiXCR, one entry per CDR3 protein. The table includes some 320,000 distinct CDR3 sequences, about 22% detected once. Source material: naive CD8+ T cells from blood, with Jurkat cell RNA spiked in. Subset described: FACS-sorted CD8+CD4-CCR7+CD45RA+ naive T cells. The source of these receptors is a human donor in good health. Some libraries in this study had Jurkat cell RNA spiked in.

On this clonotype: A much more abundant neighbour one base away suggests this may be a read error. The chain carries TRBV2 and TRBJ1-1; 7 nucleotides align to TRBD1. With 5 bases clipped from V and 4 bases from J, the junction kept 10 bases outside the gene matches. The germline V gene encodes CDR1 SNHLY and CDR2 FYNNEI. This CDR3 comprises 15 residues. The CDR3 DNA reads as TGTGCCAGCAGTCCCCTTGGGACAGTAACCACTGAAGCTTTCTTT. Translated: CASSPLGTVTTEAFF. Full variable domain (missing parts from reference TRBV2 and TRBJ1-1): EPEVTQTPSHQVTQMGQEVILRCVPISNHLYFYWYRQILGQKVEFLVSFYNNEISEKSEIFDDQFSVERPDGSNFTLKIRSTKLEDSAMYFCASSPLGTVTTEAFFGQGTRLTVV.

About this clonotype: No conserved phenylalanine or tryptophan ends this CDR3, so it is likely a read error. V and J are TRBV12-3 or TRBV12-4 and TRBJ1-4; 7 bases map to TRBD1. V gave up 5 bases and J gave up 7 bases; unmatched junction bases: 7. This CDR3 spans 14 amino acids. As DNA, the CDR3 is TGTGCCAGCAGTCCCAACAGGGGTGGTGAAAAACTGTTTCTT. It yields the protein CASSPNRGGEKLFL.

Worth noting for this clonotype: The CDR3 ends on some other residue instead of the conserved phenylalanine or tryptophan, so this is likely a read error. The DNA is left out, because the CDR3 cannot be placed on it with certainty; the CDR3 is given as TCRdb lists it. The chain joins TRBV5-4 to TRBJ1-5; TRBD1 is taken as the D call from the table, unchecked against the DNA. The CDR3 length equals 13 residues, ends included. CDR1 is SGHNT, CDR2 YYREEE, per germline (reference sequence). This CDR3 is CASSLGASQREHV.

Ten or more counts support this clonotype. The chain is built from TRBV7-2 and TRBJ2-1; D call uncertain. CDR3 length: 13 amino acids. Germline assignment: CDR1 SGHTA and CDR2 FQGNSA. The ends were cut back, 2 bases at V and 4 bases at J, with 6 bases in the middle. In DNA form, the CDR3 reads TGTGCCAGCAGCTTATTCGAATACAATGAGCAGTTCTTC. Protein sequence: CASSLFEYNEQFF.

As regards this clonotype: Compared with germline, one end of the junction differs, possibly owing to a read error. This chain uses TRBV19 with TRBJ2-2; tentative D call: TRBD2 (5 bases). The germline V gene encodes CDR1 LNHDA and CDR2 SQIVND (reference sequence). The CDR3 extends over 13 amino acids. CDR3 protein: CASSLTNTGELSF. CDR3 DNA: TGTGCCAGTAGCCTGACGAACACCGGGGAGCTGTCTTTT.

This rearrangement joins TRBV18 to TRBJ2-5; 7 bases fit TRBD2. Germline V gene data show CDR1 as KGHSH and CDR2 as LQKENI. The CDR3 contains 15 residues. With V trimmed by 7 bases and J by 4 bases, 12 bases remained unmatched. The CDR3 coding sequence is TGTGCCAGCTTTCGAACCGGGACTACAGGAGAGACCCAGTACTTC. It yields the protein CASFRTGTTGETQYF.

The chain recombines TRBV7-9 with TRBJ1-4, with D hard to call. The CDR3 totals 17 residues. Deletions cut 5 bases from V and 4 bases from J, with 20 bases between. Germline CDR1 reads SEHNR; CDR2 reads FQNEAQ (reference sequence). In DNA form, the CDR3 reads TGTGCCAGCAGCGCAAGGAAGGGCACCAGTAGTAATGAAAAACTGTTTTTT. Protein sequence: CASSARKGTSSNEKLFF. Drawing the rest from reference TRBV7-9 and TRBJ1-4, the complete variable domain is DTGVSQNPRHKITKRGQNVTFRCDPISEHNRLYWYRQTLGQGPEFLTYFQNEAQLEKSRLLSDRFSAERPKGSFSTLEIQRTEQGDSAMYLCASSARKGTSSNEKLFFGSGTQLSVL.

The chain couples TRBV7-6 to TRBJ1-5; D call uncertain. CDR1 is SGHVS, CDR2 FNYEAQ, per germline. V was pared by 5 bases and J by 4 bases, with 9 bases between. The length of the CDR3 is 13 residues. CDR3 amino acids: CASSNFENQPQHF. CDR3 sequence (DNA): TGTGCCAGCAGCAACTTTGAGAATCAGCCCCAGCATTTT.

CDR3 region: CSAFSGYSYEQYF. Written as DNA, the CDR3 is TGCAGTGCTTTTTCCGGGTACTCCTACGAGCAGTACTTC. The chain employs TRBV20-1 and TRBJ2-7; D gene ambiguous. Between the trimmed V and J ends, which lost 5 bases and 0 bases, there was a span of 11 bases. The germline gives CDR1 DFQATT, CDR2 SNEGSKA (reference sequence). The CDR3 spans 13 residues.

This clonotype was seen repeatedly, ten times or more. The DNA for the CDR3 is TGTGCCAGCAGTTTACGCCTAGTGAGGGGCACAGATACGCAGTATTTT. This encodes CASSLRLVRGTDTQYF. The chain combines TRBV28 with TRBJ2-3; D is possibly TRBD2 (5 bases). CDR3 size: 16 residues. Trimming cost V 2 bases and J 1 base, with 13 bases left between them. Per germline, CDR1 MDHEN and CDR2 SYDVKM.

The chain links TRBV6-4 to TRBJ2-2, with 9 bases matching TRBD1. J lost 3 bases, V lost 5 bases, and 16 bases had no gene match. Germline-derived CDR1 and CDR2 are MRHNA and SNTAGT. The CDR3 spans 19 residues. CDR3 protein: CASSLYRGLPTPHTGELFF. The CDR3 DNA reads as TGTGCCAGCAGTCTCTACAGGGGGCTACCCACTCCGCACACCGGGGAGCTGTTTTTT.

The chain has TRBV7-2 and TRBJ2-3; maybe TRBD2 (7 bases). This CDR3 has 17 residues. Trimming pared 1 base from V and 0 bases from J, leaving 14 bases between. Germline V gene lookup returns CDR1 SGHTA and CDR2 FQGNSA. The CDR3 protein is CASSLEGGGLSTDTQYF. CDR3 nucleotides: TGTGCCAGCAGCTTAGAGGGGGGGGGACTAAGCACAGATACGCAGTATTTT.

The sample holds one count of this clonotype. A much larger clone lies a single base off, so this may be a read error. No conserved phenylalanine or tryptophan ends this CDR3, so it is likely a read error. The chain carries TRBV5-6 and TRBJ2-7; no reliable D call. The CDR3 runs 12 residues. Germline V CDR1 and CDR2: SGHDT, YYEEEE. Trimming removed 3 bases from V and 6 bases from J, with 10 bases in between. The CDR3 spells CASSYGRGEQYS. DNA of the CDR3: TGTGCCAGCAGCTACGGACGTGGCGAGCAGTACTCC.

Regarding this clonotype: This could be a read error, since a much larger clone is one nucleotide away. The V and J genes are TRBV6-5 and TRBJ2-6, with 8 bases lining up with TRBD1. The CDR3 is made up of 15 amino acids. Losses at the gene ends were 11 bases for V and 3 bases for J; bases not matched to a gene: 9. Germline lookup yields CDR1 MNHEY and CDR2 SVGAGI. CDR3 residues: CAGTTQGGGANVLTF. The CDR3 DNA reads as TGTGCCGGCACCACACAGGGGGGTGGGGCCAACGTCCTGACTTTC.

This clonotype came up many times. CDR3: CASSRLVPGQGEGYTF. For the CDR3, the DNA is TGTGCCAGCAGTCGATTGGTCCCGGGACAGGGTGAGGGCTACACCTTC. The J gene is TRBJ1-2, the V gene TRBV12-3 or TRBV12-4; 9 bases map to TRBD1. The CDR3 runs 16 residues. Trimming removed 5 bases from V and 8 bases from J; junction bases left unmatched: 15.

This clonotype was detected once. This chain uses TRBV4-1 with TRBJ2-1; TRBD2 might be the D (6 bases). Per germline, CDR1 MGHRA and CDR2 YSYEKL. This CDR3 has 14 residues. V lost 1 base and J lost 3, with 7 bases in between. The CDR3: CASSQVGGYNEQFF. The CDR3 DNA reads as TGCGCCAGCAGCCAAGTGGGGGGCTACAATGAGCAGTTCTTC.